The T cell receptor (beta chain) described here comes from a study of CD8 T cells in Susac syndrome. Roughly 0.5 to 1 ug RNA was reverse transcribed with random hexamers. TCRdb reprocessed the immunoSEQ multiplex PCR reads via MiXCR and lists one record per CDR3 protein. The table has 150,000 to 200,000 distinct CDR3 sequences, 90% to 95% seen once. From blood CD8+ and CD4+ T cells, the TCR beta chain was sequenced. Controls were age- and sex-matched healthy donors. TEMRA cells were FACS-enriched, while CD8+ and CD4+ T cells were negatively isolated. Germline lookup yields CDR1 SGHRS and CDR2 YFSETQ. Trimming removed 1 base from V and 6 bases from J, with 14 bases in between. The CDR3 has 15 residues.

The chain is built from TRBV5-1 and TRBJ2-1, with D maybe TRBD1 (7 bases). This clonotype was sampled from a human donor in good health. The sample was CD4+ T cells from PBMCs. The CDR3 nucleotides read TGCGCCAGCAGCTTGCAGGGGGGCTTAGTCAATGAGCAGTTCTTC. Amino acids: CASSLQGGLVNEQFF.